The 5 T cell receptor beta chains below come from one sample, sequenced in a study of blood T cell repertoires in COVID-19. The repertoire was sequenced with immunoSEQ multiplex PCR; TCRdb's copy has only in-frame clones and lacks some. Counted here are 100,000 to 150,000 clones, roughly four fifths occurring once; the ten biggest clones make up 17%. The specimen was peripheral blood. These receptors were obtained from a man under 40 with COVID-19, enrolled during active disease.

This chain links TRBV3-1 (or the pseudogene TRBV3-2) with TRBJ1-2, with a tentative D call TRBD1 (5 bases). The V and J ends lost 3 bases and 6 bases respectively, with 20 bases between them. The CDR3 runs to 16 residues. Per the germline V gene, CDR1 is LGHDT and CDR2 is YNNKEL (reference sequence). The CDR3 region has the DNA TGTGCCAGCAGCCACCGTGGGGCAGCCTCGGTGGATGGCTACACCTTC. This sequence encodes CASSHRGAASVDGYTF.

The chain employs TRBV29-1 and TRBJ2-7; TRBD1 matches 7 bases. Trimming cost V 6 bases and J 3 bases; bases outside gene matches: 8. This CDR3 is 13 amino acids long. Germline values: CDR1 SQVTM, CDR2 ANQGSEA. The CDR3 DNA is TGCAGCGTGATCCGGGACAGCCACTACGAGCAGTACTTC. Translated, it gives CSVIRDSHYEQYF.

The V gene is TRBV27, the J gene TRBJ1-4; D call uncertain. From germline, CDR1 is MNHEY and CDR2 SMNVEV (reference sequence). The CDR3 loop spans 13 amino acids. V was pared by 5 bases and J by 4 bases, with 8 bases between. The CDR3 loop reads CASSPGLNEKLFF. CDR3 bases: TGTGCCAGCAGTCCAGGCCTTAATGAAAAACTGTTTTTT.

The J gene is TRBJ1-3, the V gene TRBV9; 10 bases fit TRBD1. This CDR3 is 17 amino acids long. The germline V gene has CDR1 SGDLS and CDR2 YYNGEE. J was trimmed by 2 bases and V by 4 bases; bases with no gene match: 9. CDR3 sequence (DNA): TGTGCCAGCAGCTTCGACAGGGGGCCTTCCCCTGGAAACACCATATATTTT. Its translation: CASSFDRGPSPGNTIYF.

The chain combines TRBV5-4 with TRBJ1-1; D is perhaps TRBD1 (5 bases). Trimming removed 5 bases from V and 0 bases from J, with 8 bases in between. CDR3 length: 13 amino acids. Germline CDR1 SGHNT, CDR2 YYREEE (reference sequence). The CDR3 spells CASRGRMNTEAFF. The DNA for the CDR3 is TGTGCCAGCAGGGGGCGGATGAACACTGAAGCTTTCTTT.